The 20 T cell receptor beta chains reported below all come from one sample, sequenced in a study of T cells after posttransplantation cyclophosphamide. Generated by immunoSEQ multiplex PCR, the TCRdb table keeps only in-frame clones and is missing some. The repertoire holds roughly 4,700 clones, with about 79% as singletons. Treatment was busulfan-fludarabine conditioning, a marrow graft, and cyclophosphamide on days +3 and +4. This specimen was PBMCs, taken after allogeneic stem cell transplant with posttransplant cyclophosphamide. These receptors all come from a male patient aged 40-55 years who received an allogeneic stem cell transplant from a related donor, was CMV-positive, and had acute and chronic GVHD. The T cells may come from the graft donor.

The rearrangement joins TRBV7-2 to TRBJ2-1, with a tentative D call TRBD1 (6 bases). Trimming shortened V by 5 bases and J by 5 bases, and 13 bases separated the two germline ends. Germline-derived CDR1 and CDR2 are SGHTA and FQGNSA. CDR3 length: 14 amino acids. The CDR3 DNA follows: TGTGCCAGCAGCCCCCGAGGACAGAACAATGAGCAGTTCTTC. This translates into CASSPRGQNNEQFF.

This sequence joins TRBV10-3 and TRBJ1-1; TRBD1 might be the D (6 bases). Trimming stripped 7 bases from V and 4 bases from J, with 13 bases between. Germline loops: CDR1 ENHRY, CDR2 SYGVKD. CDR3 length: 13 amino acids. The CDR3 loop reads CAITTQGSTEAFF. In nucleotides, the CDR3 is TGTGCCATCACCACACAGGGCAGCACTGAAGCTTTCTTT.

The chain is built from TRBV19 and TRBJ2-2; 10 bases match TRBD1. The CDR3 covers 17 residues. Germline V gene sequence: CDR1 LNHDA, CDR2 SQIVND (reference sequence). Trimming cost V 6 bases and J 6 bases; bases outside gene matches: 13. CDR3 coding DNA: TGTGCCAGTAGCGTCGGGACAGGGGCCCCAAGGGCCGGGGAGCTGTTTTTT. This translates into CASSVGTGAPRAGELFF.

This clone has just one count. The chain joins TRBV10-3 to TRBJ2-7; 8 bases align to TRBD1. Germline-derived CDR1 and CDR2 are ENHRY and SYGVKD. The V gene end was trimmed by 2 bases and the J gene end by 5 bases; junction bases not matched to a gene: 2. This CDR3 region has 13 residues. The CDR3 nucleotides are TGTGCCATCAGTGAGGGACAGGGCGACGAGCAGTACTTC. It encodes CAISEGQGDEQYF.

The V gene is TRBV27, the J gene TRBJ2-5; TRBD2 matches at 7 bases. Germline lookup yields CDR1 MNHEY and CDR2 SMNVEV (reference sequence). The CDR3 has 15 amino acids. V was pared by 4 bases and J by 9 bases, with 14 bases of the junction left unmatched. The CDR3 nucleotides read TGTGCCAGCAGTTCCGCCCCGACTAGCCCCTCAGCCCAGTACTTC. Encoded protein: CASSSAPTSPSAQYF.

V and J are TRBV21-1 and TRBJ2-1; the table assigns TRBD1, which was not confirmed against the DNA. TRBV21-1 represents a pseudogene. This CDR3 spans 16 amino acids. The CDR3 is CASSKGGTESHNEQFF. CDR3 in DNA: TGTGCCAGCAGCAAAGGTGGGACAGAGAGCCACAATGAGCAGTTCTTC.

This chain connects TRBV9 to TRBJ2-1; 9 bases fit TRBD1. CDR3 length equals 17 residues. Unmatched junction bases numbered 5, after V lost 1 base and J lost 0 bases. Germline V lookup: CDR1 SGDLS, CDR2 YYNGEE. The chain's CDR3 is CASSVTGGTGSYNEQFF. CDR3 DNA: TGTGCCAGCAGCGTAACAGGGGGCACGGGCTCCTACAATGAGCAGTTCTTC.

CDR3 nucleotide sequence: TGCAGCGGCCAGACAGGGGGCTCCGAGCAGTACTTC. This encodes CSGQTGGSEQYF. V is TRBV29-1 and J is TRBJ2-7, with 10 positions matching TRBD1. The CDR3 contains 12 residues. The germline CDR1 and CDR2 sequences are SQVTM and ANQGSEA. V was pared by 7 bases and J by 6 bases, with 6 bases of the junction left unmatched.

The genes are TRBV5-1 and TRBJ2-3; 8 positions match TRBD2. CDR1 and CDR2 from the germline V gene are SGHRS and YFSETQ. CDR3 length: 14 residues. J was trimmed by 4 bases and V by 4 bases; bases with no gene match: 5. The CDR3 sequence: CASSTGLEADTQYF. CDR3 coding DNA: TGCGCCAGCAGCACGGGACTAGAGGCAGATACGCAGTATTTT.

The chain couples TRBV23-1 to TRBJ1-1, with no clear D. TRBV23-1 is an ORF, and what it does is uncertain. The CDR3 extends over 15 amino acids. Trimming shortened V by 3 bases and J by 3 bases, and 14 bases separated the two germline ends. CDR3 DNA: TGCGCCAGCAGTCACAGTGGGCCCAAATACACTGAAGCTTTCTTT. Protein product: CASSHSGPKYTEAFF.

This clone occurred once. The chain is built from TRBV5-1 and TRBJ1-1; D call uncertain. Germline V gene data show CDR1 as SGHRS and CDR2 as YFSETQ. The CDR3 covers 15 residues. Trimming removed 0 bases at V and 0 bases at J, with 9 bases between. The CDR3 DNA sequence: TGCGCCAGCAGCTTGGGTACAAGTCTGAACACTGAAGCTTTCTTT. Protein: CASSLGTSLNTEAFF.

The chain has TRBV9 and TRBJ2-1; 10 bases fit TRBD2. Germline-derived CDR1 and CDR2 are SGDLS and YYNGEE. J was trimmed by 10 bases and V by 5 bases; bases with no gene match: 12. The CDR3 is 15 residues long. Here the CDR3 DNA reads TGTGCCAGCAGTTCCGGACTAGCGGAGGGGAGGGAGCAGTTCTTC. Protein: CASSSGLAEGREQFF.

The rearrangement uses TRBV10-3 and TRBJ2-3; weak D call: TRBD1 (5 bases). Germline CDR1 reads ENHRY; CDR2 reads SYGVKD. The ends were cut back, 0 bases at V and 2 bases at J, with 9 bases in the middle. The CDR3 sequence is 15 residues long. CDR3 nucleotides: TGTGCCATCAGTGAGTCGGGCAGGGACACAGATACGCAGTATTTT. Protein product: CAISESGRDTDTQYF.

This clone was recorded once. The chain joins TRBV21-1 to TRBJ1-1. TRBV21-1 is assigned pseudogene status. This CDR3 contains 16 residues. CDR3: CASSNPGECGNTEAFF. In nucleotides, the CDR3 is TGTGCCAGCAGCAACCCTGGGGAGTGCGGGAACACTGAAGCTTTCTTT.

The genes are TRBV27 and TRBJ1-2; perhaps TRBD1 as D (5 bases). The CDR3 totals 13 residues. Deletions cut 4 bases from V and 8 bases from J, with 14 bases between. Germline-derived CDR1 and CDR2 are MNHEY and SMNVEV (reference sequence). DNA for the CDR3: TGTGCCAGCAGTTGGGACTCGGGGGGGGGCTACACCTTC. It yields the protein CASSWDSGGGYTF.

This chain uses TRBV15 with TRBJ2-5; TRBD2 agrees at 15 bases. CDR3 length equals 15 residues. Trimming took 8 bases from V and 5 from J; bases not matched to a gene: 6. The germline CDR1 and CDR2 sequences are LNHNV and YYDKDF (reference sequence). The CDR3: CATGLAGGPGETQYF. CDR3 bases: TGTGCCACCGGACTAGCGGGAGGGCCGGGGGAGACCCAGTACTTC.

The rearrangement joins TRBV7-3 to TRBJ2-1, with 8 bases matching TRBD2. In germline, CDR1 is SGHTA, CDR2 FQGTGA. The CDR3 is 15 residues long. J was trimmed by 9 bases and V by 5 bases; bases with no gene match: 12. The CDR3 region has the DNA TGTGCCAGCAGCCCGATAGCGGGGAATAGGGGTGAGCAGTTCTTC. Amino acids: CASSPIAGNRGEQFF.

In this sample, this clone turned up once. The genes are TRBV11-3 and TRBJ2-5; D perhaps matches TRBD1 (6 bases). There are 12 residues in the CDR3. CDR1 and CDR2 (germline): SGHNT, YENEEA. V lost 5 bases and J lost 5, with 9 bases in between. CDR3 sequence (DNA): TGTGCCAGCAGCCCCGACAGGGAGACCCAGTACTTC. Protein product: CASSPDRETQYF. Full variable domain (missing parts from reference TRBV11-3 and TRBJ2-5): EAGVVQSPRYKIIEKKQPVAFWCNPISGHNTLYWYLQNLGQGPELLIRYENEEAVDDSQLPKDRFSAERLKGVDSTLKIQPAELGDSAVYLCASSPDRETQYFGPGTRLLVL.

The rearrangement joins TRBV5-1 to TRBJ2-1, with a possible D match to TRBD2 (6 bases). The CDR3 runs to 16 residues. V dropped 0 bases and J dropped 2 bases, with 12 bases sitting between them. Germline CDR1 reads SGHRS; CDR2 reads YFSETQ. The CDR3 sequence is CASSLVEGDPYNEQFF. The CDR3 bases are TGCGCCAGCAGCTTGGTGGAGGGCGATCCCTACAATGAGCAGTTCTTC.

The chain joins TRBV6-1 to TRBJ2-7, with TRBD2 matching over 9 bases. Germline values: CDR1 MNHNS, CDR2 SASEGT. This CDR3 spans 13 amino acids. J was trimmed by 6 bases and V by 5 bases; bases with no gene match: 5. The CDR3 DNA is TGTGCCAGCAGTATAGCGGGAGCGCGCGAGCAGTACTTC. Amino acids: CASSIAGAREQYF.